The rows below give T cell receptor beta chains drawn from one sample of a study of tumor and adjacent non-tumor tissue in lung cancer. MiXCR was run by TCRdb on the multiplex PCR reads, yielding one entry per CDR3 protein. This sample has 200,000 to 250,000 distinct CDR3 sequences, with approximately 74% found just once. The sample was lung tumor tissue. These receptor sequences come from a man aged 55 to 69 with non-small cell lung cancer. The conserved cysteine and the conserved F or W are not part of the CDR3 here. Each record gives: V gene, J gene, CDR3 length, CDR3 protein.

V gene: TRBV20-1
J gene: TRBJ2-1
CDR3 length: 14
CDR3 protein: SAADFGTSAYNEQF

V gene: TRBV29-1
J gene: TRBJ1-1
CDR3 length: 11
CDR3 protein: SGLTPGNTEAF

V gene: TRBV29-1
J gene: TRBJ2-2
CDR3 length: 12
CDR3 protein: SVSTSANTGELF

V gene: TRBV11-2
J gene: TRBJ2-7
CDR3 length: 16
CDR3 protein: ASSPPTSGGDKTYEQY

V gene: TRBV20-1
J gene: TRBJ2-3
CDR3 length: 13
CDR3 protein: SSRGAGRVTDTQY

V gene: TRBV20-1
J gene: TRBJ2-5
CDR3 length: 11
CDR3 protein: STLDTEKETQY

V gene: TRBV28
J gene: TRBJ2-1
CDR3 length: 10
CDR3 protein: GSKQGVNEQF

V gene: TRBV11-2
J gene: TRBJ2-4
CDR3 length: 17
CDR3 protein: ASSLEAPQGIWAKNIQY

V gene: TRBV12-3/TRBV12-4
J gene: TRBJ1-2
CDR3 length: 14
CDR3 protein: TSSPRSGQGLSGYT

V gene: TRBV11-2
J gene: TRBJ2-7
CDR3 length: 10
CDR3 protein: ASSVGAREQY

V gene: TRBV5-4
J gene: TRBJ2-7
CDR3 length: 13
CDR3 protein: ASSLDGGGAYGQY

V gene: TRBV6-1
J gene: TRBJ1-2
CDR3 length: 13
CDR3 protein: ASIPPTGHTYGYT

V gene: TRBV6-5
J gene: TRBJ1-6
CDR3 length: 12
CDR3 protein: ASSYRVFNSPLH

V gene: TRBV11-1
J gene: TRBJ2-1
CDR3 length: 11
CDR3 protein: ATSLVFLPTQF

V gene: TRBV29-1
J gene: TRBJ1-2
CDR3 length: 12
CDR3 protein: SVDRSGIHYGYT

V gene: TRBV12-3/TRBV12-4
J gene: TRBJ2-3
CDR3 length: 11
CDR3 protein: ASSSRGTDTQY

V gene: TRBV20-1
J gene: TRBJ2-7
CDR3 length: 15
CDR3 protein: SASPELTSGGTYEQY

V gene: TRBV29-1
J gene: TRBJ2-3
CDR3 length: 11
CDR3 protein: SAQGLSIDTQY

V gene: TRBV7-3
J gene: TRBJ2-5
CDR3 length: 11
CDR3 protein: ASSGLAGEAQY

V gene: TRBV6-5
J gene: TRBJ2-7
CDR3 length: 11
CDR3 protein: ASRRSALYEQY

V gene: TRBV30
J gene: TRBJ2-1
CDR3 length: 10
CDR3 protein: AWSPEYNEQF

V gene: TRBV12-3/TRBV12-4
J gene: TRBJ2-3
CDR3 length: 15
CDR3 protein: ASSLGTSGRAKDTQY

V gene: TRBV24-1
J gene: TRBJ2-3
CDR3 length: 14
CDR3 protein: ATSDETGVGTDTQY

V gene: TRBV29-1
J gene: TRBJ2-6
CDR3 length: 11
CDR3 protein: SVPALGANVLT

V gene: TRBV6-5
J gene: TRBJ2-5
CDR3 length: 12
CDR3 protein: ASSDTGTAGDRY

V gene: TRBV29-1
J gene: TRBJ2-7
CDR3 length: 14
CDR3 protein: SLQIRTGGEEDEQY

V gene: TRBV6-1
J gene: TRBJ2-3
CDR3 length: 12
CDR3 protein: ASSEGRGTDTQY

V gene: TRBV6-2/TRBV6-3
J gene: TRBJ2-1
CDR3 length: 12
CDR3 protein: TSTDWTARYEQF